This T cell receptor (beta chain) is from a study of T cells in Graves' hyperthyroidism and ophthalmopathy. The wider study: Blood from the periphery was taken at initial diagnosis, before any treatment.

V shed 6 bases and J shed 6 bases, with 6 bases lying between them. The germline gives CDR1 MDHEN, CDR2 SYDVKM. This CDR3 is built from 12 residues. Exclusions: uncontrolled infection, other autoimmune disease, pregnancy, lactation. From 10 ml of fresh peripheral blood, PBMCs were isolated. RNA transcripts served as the template for amplifying TCR beta CDR3 regions. The HTBI set primed first-round TCR CDR3 RT-PCR. TCRdb itself ran the multiplex PCR reads through MiXCR, one entry per CDR3 protein. The sample contains just under 750,000 distinct CDR3 sequences, approximately 36% of which appear only once. The table lists this clonotype with a few counts.

The sequence was collected from a middle-aged woman with Graves' hyperthyroidism. The sample was blood. V is TRBV28 and J is TRBJ2-6; D is ambiguous. CDR3 residues: CASSPEANVLTF. The CDR3, as DNA: TGTGCCAGCAGCCCTGAGGCCAACGTCCTGACTTTC.